A single sample gave rise to the 16 T cell receptor beta chains below, sequenced in a study of blood T cell repertoires in COVID-19. Libraries were prepared by immunoSEQ multiplex PCR; TCRdb keeps only in-frame clonotypes and omits some of them. The sample has roughly 92,000 clones, over 70% seen once. Sequenced: peripheral blood. The origin of the receptors is a woman of 80 years or more with active or convalescent COVID-19.

The chain combines TRBV9 with TRBJ1-3; D may be TRBD1 (5 bases). This CDR3 has 15 residues. The V end lost 0 bases, the J end lost 0 bases, and 7 bases lay between the germline ends. CDR1 SGDLS and CDR2 YYNGEE come from the germline V gene. As DNA, the CDR3 is TGTGCCAGCAGCGTAGAGGGGTTCTCTGGAAACACCATATATTTT. It yields the protein CASSVEGFSGNTIYF.

The CDR3 spells CASLANNSPLHF. As DNA, the CDR3 is TGTGCCAGCTTAGCGAATAATTCACCCCTCCACTTT. V and J are TRBV28 and TRBJ1-6; D is unclear. The CDR3 is 12 residues long. Germline V gene lookup returns CDR1 MDHEN and CDR2 SYDVKM. The V and J ends lost 8 bases and 5 bases respectively, with 7 bases between them. Combining the CDR3 with reference TRBV28 and TRBJ1-6 gives the whole variable domain DVKVTQSSRYLVKRTGEKVFLECVQDMDHENMFWYRQDPGLGLRLIYFSYDVKMKEKGDIPEGYSVSREKKERFSLILESASTNQTSMYLCASLANNSPLHFGNGTRLTVT.

This clone was observed a few times. The chain is built from TRBV5-8 and TRBJ2-5; TRBD1 matches at 10 bases. The germline CDR1 and CDR2 sequences are SGHTS and YDEGEE. The trim removed 7 bases at V and 3 bases at J, leaving 12 bases unmatched. The CDR3 runs 16 residues. CDR3 DNA sequence: TGTGCCAGCTACTTCCGGGAGGACAGGGGGGAAGAGACCCAGTACTTC. Protein: CASYFREDRGEETQYF. Filled out from reference TRBV5-8 and TRBJ2-5, the complete variable domain reads EAGVTQSPTHLIKTRGQQATLRCSPISGHTSVYWYQQALGLGLQFLLWYDEGEERNRGNFPPRFSGRQFPNYSSELNVNALELEDSALYLCASYFREDRGEETQYFGPGTRLLVL.

This rearrangement joins TRBV6-5 to TRBJ1-4; D may be TRBD1 (6 bases). The length of the CDR3 is 16 residues. Trimming took 3 bases from V and 3 from J, leaving 14 bases between them. Germline CDR1 reads MNHEY; CDR2 reads SVGAGI. The CDR3 protein is CASSYGWAGANEKLFF. CDR3 sequence (DNA): TGTGCCAGCAGTTATGGGTGGGCAGGGGCTAATGAAAAACTGTTTTTT.

The chain combines TRBV28 with TRBJ1-2, with D hard to call. CDR1 and CDR2 (germline): MDHEN, SYDVKM. The V gene lost 11 bases and the J gene lost 2 bases, with 12 bases spanning the gap. This CDR3 has 12 residues. In nucleotides, the CDR3 is TGTGCCGTCCGAGGACTGAACTATGGCTACACCTTC. Its translation: CAVRGLNYGYTF.

The V call is TRBV11-3, the J call TRBJ2-1; D is unclear. Trimming pared 0 bases from V and 2 bases from J, leaving 8 bases between. This CDR3 comprises 15 residues. Germline V gene lookup returns CDR1 SGHNT and CDR2 YENEEA. CDR3 loop: CASSLEAGAYNEQFF. CDR3 sequence (DNA): TGTGCCAGCAGCTTAGAGGCAGGTGCCTACAATGAGCAGTTCTTC.

This clone was counted once. This chain joins TRBV28 and TRBJ2-1, with 9 bases matching TRBD1. Germline-derived CDR1 and CDR2 are MDHEN and SYDVKM. The CDR3 has 17 amino acids. V shed 1 base and J 9 bases; nucleotides not matched to a gene: 13. The CDR3 loop reads CASSLSGTGFDPFEQFF. In DNA, the CDR3 is TGTGCCAGCAGTTTATCCGGGACAGGGTTCGATCCGTTTGAGCAGTTCTTC.

This clone was seen only once. CDR3 nucleotide sequence: TGTGCCTGGAGTGTGGGACAGGGTAGCAATCAGCCCCAGCATTTT. Translation: CAWSVGQGSNQPQHF. The V call is TRBV30, the J call TRBJ1-5; TRBD1 agrees at 9 bases. CDR3 size: 15 residues. The V segment lost 0 bases and the J segment 0 bases; nucleotides outside the gene matches: 0. Germline loops: CDR1 GTSNPN, CDR2 SVGIG (reference sequence).

This clone occurred a few times. The rearrangement uses TRBV9 and TRBJ1-3; maybe TRBD1 (6 bases). Germline V lookup: CDR1 SGDLS, CDR2 YYNGEE. Trimming took off 0 bases at V and 0 bases at J, with 13 bases between the two ends. This CDR3 region has 17 residues. As DNA, the CDR3 is TGTGCCAGCAGCGTAGTACCAGGGGTAAACTCTGGAAACACCATATATTTT. Residues: CASSVVPGVNSGNTIYF.

This rearrangement joins TRBV15 to TRBJ2-5; 10 bases fit TRBD1. The CDR3 totals 17 residues. J lost 2 bases, V lost 6 bases, and 12 bases had no gene match. In germline, CDR1 is LNHNV, CDR2 YYDKDF (reference sequence). CDR3 in DNA: TGTGCCACCAGAGGGGACAGGGGCGTCGGGGGACAAGAGACCCAGTACTTC. Protein product: CATRGDRGVGGQETQYF.

V and J are TRBV11-2 and TRBJ2-4, with 12 bases fitting TRBD2. The CDR3 extends over 17 amino acids. V was pared by 3 bases and J by 1 base, with 4 bases of the junction left unmatched. Looked up from germline, CDR1 is SGHAT and CDR2 is FQNNGV. The CDR3 here is CASSLTSGSGAKNIQYF. CDR3 DNA sequence: TGTGCCAGCAGCTTGACTAGCGGGAGTGGGGCCAAAAACATTCAGTACTTC.

This clone has just a few counts. This chain uses TRBV6-5 with TRBJ1-2, with 10 positions matching TRBD1. This CDR3 contains 14 residues. CDR1 and CDR2 from the germline V gene are MNHEY and SVGAGI. J lost 2 bases, V lost 6 bases, and 3 bases had no gene match. CDR3 loop: CASRRQGANYGYTF. The DNA of the CDR3 is TGTGCCAGCAGGAGACAGGGGGCCAACTATGGCTACACCTTC.

The rearrangement links TRBV19 to TRBJ1-5; TRBD1 agrees at 7 bases. After removal of 5 bases from V and 6 bases from J, the junction contained 10 bases not matched to a gene. Per germline, CDR1 LNHDA and CDR2 SQIVND (reference sequence). The CDR3 has 15 amino acids. The CDR3 sequence: CASSPRTGSRQPQHF. The CDR3 DNA follows: TGTGCCAGTAGTCCGCGGACAGGTTCCCGTCAGCCCCAGCATTTT. The whole variable domain, filled in from reference TRBV19 and TRBJ1-5, reads DGGITQSPKYLFRKEGQNVTLSCEQNLNHDAMYWYRQDPGQGLRLIYYSQIVNDFQKGDIAEGYSVSREKKESFPLTVTSAQKNPTAFYLCASSPRTGSRQPQHFGDGTRLSIL.

This clone was seen just once. The CDR3 DNA reads as TGTGCCAGCAGATATGGCACTGAGCAGTTCTTC. Protein: CASRYGTEQFF. V gene TRBV3-1 (or the pseudogene TRBV3-2) combines with J gene TRBJ2-1, with D unresolved. The ends were cut back, 6 bases at V and 9 bases at J, with 9 bases in the middle. CDR1 and CDR2 (germline): LGHDT, YNNKEL (reference sequence). CDR3 length: 11 amino acids.

The rearrangement uses TRBV7-2 and TRBJ2-1; D is perhaps TRBD2 (5 bases). Trimming removed 5 bases at V and 7 bases at J, with 18 bases between. In germline, CDR1 is SGHTA, CDR2 FQGNSA. The CDR3 is 15 residues long. Here the CDR3 DNA reads TGTGCCAGCAGCCCTCTAAGGGTCGGAGGTAATGAGCAGTTCTTC. Encoded protein: CASSPLRVGGNEQFF. Supplemented by reference TRBV7-2 and TRBJ2-1, the full variable domain reads GAGVSQSPSNKVTEKGKDVELRCDPISGHTALYWYRQSLGQGLEFLIYFQGNSAPDKSGLPSDRFSAERTGGSVSTLTIQRTQQEDSAVYLCASSPLRVGGNEQFFGPGTRLTVL.

This rearrangement joins TRBV30 to TRBJ2-5; 16 bases line up with TRBD2. Per germline, CDR1 GTSNPN and CDR2 SVGIG (reference sequence). The CDR3 length is 16 residues. Unmatched junction bases numbered 7, after V lost 4 bases and J lost 5 bases. CDR3 sequence: CAWTGLAGGPGETQYF. CDR3 sequence (DNA): TGTGCCTGGACGGGACTAGCGGGAGGGCCAGGGGAGACCCAGTACTTC.